This is a list of T cell receptor beta chains from one sample in a study of T cell repertoires in cytomegalovirus infection. TCRdb redid the calling of the reads with MiXCR, one entry per CDR3 protein. The profile shows 450,000 to 600,000 distinct CDR3 sequences, about 11% of them singletons. Sample: PBMCs. The receptors shown here come from a human donor in good health (CMV status not recorded). Some clones in this sample may be carry-over from other donors' samples. Each CDR3 is given with its conserved first and last residue. The order of the fields is V gene, J gene, clone size, CDR3 protein. A row's size may be missing; if present it is once, few, many or a size class.

TRBV5-5	TRBJ2-3	many	CASSFGAGPHSTDTQYF
TRBV11-2	TRBJ2-7	many	CASSLGRRDRNSYEQYF
TRBV20-1	TRBJ2-7	NA	CSGAPSGRVYEQYF
TRBV12-3/TRBV12-4	TRBJ2-5	many	CASSHSSQAAQYF
TRBV14	TRBJ1-1	many	CASSLKGKAFF
TRBV19	TRBJ2-1	few	CASRVTGAEQFF
TRBV19	TRBJ1-1	few	CASRAGANTEAFF
TRBV7-8	TRBJ2-1	many	CASSLRLITAHEQFF
TRBV12-3/TRBV12-4	TRBJ2-5	many	CASSLRVGETQYF
TRBV20-1	TRBJ2-6	few	CSARPRSGANVLTF
TRBV27	TRBJ1-6	many	CASSLLTRQSYNSPLHF
TRBV5-4	TRBJ1-3	few	CASSPRGGQASGNTIYF
TRBV11-2	TRBJ2-7	many	CASSILRSYEQYF
TRBV28	TRBJ2-7	NA	CASSLTAVSSYEQYF
TRBV6-5	TRBJ1-3	many	CASSPGQGHSGNTIYF
TRBV28	TRBJ2-1	many	CASSPLGGEQFF
TRBV19	TRBJ2-2	few	CASSMTAHTGELFF
TRBV4-1	TRBJ2-5	few	CASSQVWGKGEKTQYF
TRBV7-2	TRBJ2-7	many	CASSPLGQSSYEQYF
TRBV7-2	TRBJ2-1	many	CASSPKTRDYNEQFF
TRBV3-1	TRBJ2-4	NA	CASSQDSLIAQRNIQYF
TRBV28	TRBJ2-5	many	CASSLRRQTIRETQYF
TRBV12-5	TRBJ2-5	once	CASGLVGYGETQYF
TRBV24-1	TRBJ1-2	NA	CATSDPGPAANSYTF
TRBV4-2	TRBJ2-7	NA	CASSQDLGSGSYEQYF
TRBV15	TRBJ1-2	NA	CATSRPDVGKGIGYTF
TRBV11-2	TRBJ1-2	many	CASSTTDPGVTF
TRBV4-1	TRBJ2-1	NA	CASSQRILAVSSYNEQFF
TRBV5-1	TRBJ2-1	many	CASSAGGPHNEQFF
TRBV7-7	TRBJ1-1	many	CASSLDVNTEAFF
TRBV28	TRBJ2-3	many	CASSPPGQSTDTQYF
TRBV12-3/TRBV12-4	TRBJ1-3	many	CASRAWTGNTIYF
TRBV9	TRBJ2-1	many	CASSVGLASVEQFF
TRBV10-2	TRBJ2-3	many	CASTEVQDLIRLNTQYF
TRBV11-2	TRBJ2-7	many	CASSFWGEESEQYF
TRBV20-1	TRBJ1-5	few	CSARGVGRNQPQHF
TRBV7-3	TRBJ2-2	many	CASSPSGLAGERGELFF
TRBV6-4	TRBJ1-1	NA	CASSQRTNTEAFF
TRBV4-1	TRBJ2-1	many	CASSQRRVQGADNEQFF
TRBV2	TRBJ2-7	many	CASSDQSSLHEQYF
TRBV7-6	TRBJ1-1	many	CASSDRVNTEAFF
TRBV7-9	TRBJ2-1	many	CASSPTGILAGGINEQFF
TRBV3-1	TRBJ2-1	NA	CASSQVHPGLAGVPYNEQFF
TRBV2	TRBJ1-5	few	CASSQGIANQPQHF
TRBV7-6	TRBJ2-5	many	CASSAPRGETQYF